This TCR beta chain derives from a study of shared clonotypes between healthy human individuals. V dropped 4 bases and J dropped 7; count of bases not matched to a gene: 16. Germline V gene data show CDR1 as KGHSH and CDR2 as LQKENI. This CDR3 comprises 17 residues. Each subset's genomic DNA was split evenly across several immunoSEQ plates. Sorted-subset replicate PCR reactions contained approximately 190 ng DNA, corresponding to roughly 29,000 T cell genomes. Produced via immunoSEQ multiplex PCR; TCRdb's table is partial and in-frame only. Among about 2 million clones listed, around 96% were seen once. Naive CD8 populations comprised CD45RO-negative cells positively selected for CCR7, excluding terminally differentiated effector memory CD45RA+ cells. Each of the donors was a healthy adult who was HIV-negative and had not had a recent acute infection or vaccination. This clone appeared a single time.

This sequence originates from a young man in good health. The sequenced sample was naive CD8+ T cells sorted from blood. This chain uses TRBV18 with TRBJ1-1, with 9 bases matching TRBD1. This chain's CDR3 is CASSLSSSGTGRLEAFF. Written as DNA, the CDR3 is TGTGCCAGCTCACTCTCATCCTCCGGGACAGGGAGACTTGAAGCTTTCTTT.